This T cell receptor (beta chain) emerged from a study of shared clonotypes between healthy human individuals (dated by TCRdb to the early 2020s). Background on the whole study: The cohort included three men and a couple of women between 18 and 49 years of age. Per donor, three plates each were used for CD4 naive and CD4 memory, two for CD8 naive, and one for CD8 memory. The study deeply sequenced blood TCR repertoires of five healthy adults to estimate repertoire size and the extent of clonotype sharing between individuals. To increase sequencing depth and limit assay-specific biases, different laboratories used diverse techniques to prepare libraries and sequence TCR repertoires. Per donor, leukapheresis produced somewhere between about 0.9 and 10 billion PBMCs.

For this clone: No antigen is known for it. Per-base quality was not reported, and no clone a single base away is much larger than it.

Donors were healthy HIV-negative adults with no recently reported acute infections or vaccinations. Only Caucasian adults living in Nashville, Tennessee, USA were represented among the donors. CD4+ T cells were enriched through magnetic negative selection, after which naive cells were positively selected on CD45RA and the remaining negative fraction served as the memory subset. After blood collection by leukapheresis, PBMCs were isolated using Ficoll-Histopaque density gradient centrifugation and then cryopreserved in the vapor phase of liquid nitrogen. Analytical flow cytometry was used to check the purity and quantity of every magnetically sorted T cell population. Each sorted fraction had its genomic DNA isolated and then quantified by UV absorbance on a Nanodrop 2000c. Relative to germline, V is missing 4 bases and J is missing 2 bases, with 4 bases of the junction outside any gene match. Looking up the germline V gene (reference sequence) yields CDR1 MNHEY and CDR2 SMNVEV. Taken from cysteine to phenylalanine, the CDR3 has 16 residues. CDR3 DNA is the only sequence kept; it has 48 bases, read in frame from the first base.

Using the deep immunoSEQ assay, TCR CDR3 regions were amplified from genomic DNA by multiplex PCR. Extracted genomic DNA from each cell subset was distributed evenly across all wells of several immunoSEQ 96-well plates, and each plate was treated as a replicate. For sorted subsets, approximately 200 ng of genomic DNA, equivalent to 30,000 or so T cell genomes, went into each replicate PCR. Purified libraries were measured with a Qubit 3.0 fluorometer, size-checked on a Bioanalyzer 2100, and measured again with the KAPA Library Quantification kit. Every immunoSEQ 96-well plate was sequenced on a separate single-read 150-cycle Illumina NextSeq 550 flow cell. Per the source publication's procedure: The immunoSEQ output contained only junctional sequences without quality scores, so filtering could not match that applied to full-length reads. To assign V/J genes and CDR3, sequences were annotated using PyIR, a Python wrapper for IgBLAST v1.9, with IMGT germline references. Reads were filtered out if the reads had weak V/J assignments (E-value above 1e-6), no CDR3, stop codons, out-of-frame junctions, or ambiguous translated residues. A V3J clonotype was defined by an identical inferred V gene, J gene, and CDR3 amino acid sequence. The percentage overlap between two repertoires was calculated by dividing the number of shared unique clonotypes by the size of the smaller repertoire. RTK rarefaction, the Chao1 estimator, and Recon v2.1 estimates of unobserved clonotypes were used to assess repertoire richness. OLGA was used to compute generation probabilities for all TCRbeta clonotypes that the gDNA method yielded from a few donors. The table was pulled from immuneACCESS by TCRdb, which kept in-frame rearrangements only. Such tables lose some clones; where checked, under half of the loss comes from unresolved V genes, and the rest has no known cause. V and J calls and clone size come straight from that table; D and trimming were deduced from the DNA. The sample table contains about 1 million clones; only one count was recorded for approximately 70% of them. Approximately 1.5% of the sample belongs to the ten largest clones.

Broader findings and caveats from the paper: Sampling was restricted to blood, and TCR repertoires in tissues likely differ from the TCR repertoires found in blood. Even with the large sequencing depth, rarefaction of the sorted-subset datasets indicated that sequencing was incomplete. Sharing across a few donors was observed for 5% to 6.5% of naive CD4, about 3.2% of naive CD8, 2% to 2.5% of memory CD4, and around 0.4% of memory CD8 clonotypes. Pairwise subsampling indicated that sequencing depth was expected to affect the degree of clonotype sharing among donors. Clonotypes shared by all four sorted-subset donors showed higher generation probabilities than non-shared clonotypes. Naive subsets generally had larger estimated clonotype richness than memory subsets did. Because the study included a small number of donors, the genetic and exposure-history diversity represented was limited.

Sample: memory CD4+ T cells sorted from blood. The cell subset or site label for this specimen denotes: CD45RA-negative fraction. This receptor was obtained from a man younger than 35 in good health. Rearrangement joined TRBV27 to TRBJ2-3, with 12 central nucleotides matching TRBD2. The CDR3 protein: CASSSRTSGATDTQYF. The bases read TGTGCCAGCAGTTCCCGGACTAGCGGGGCCACAGATACGCAGTATTTT.